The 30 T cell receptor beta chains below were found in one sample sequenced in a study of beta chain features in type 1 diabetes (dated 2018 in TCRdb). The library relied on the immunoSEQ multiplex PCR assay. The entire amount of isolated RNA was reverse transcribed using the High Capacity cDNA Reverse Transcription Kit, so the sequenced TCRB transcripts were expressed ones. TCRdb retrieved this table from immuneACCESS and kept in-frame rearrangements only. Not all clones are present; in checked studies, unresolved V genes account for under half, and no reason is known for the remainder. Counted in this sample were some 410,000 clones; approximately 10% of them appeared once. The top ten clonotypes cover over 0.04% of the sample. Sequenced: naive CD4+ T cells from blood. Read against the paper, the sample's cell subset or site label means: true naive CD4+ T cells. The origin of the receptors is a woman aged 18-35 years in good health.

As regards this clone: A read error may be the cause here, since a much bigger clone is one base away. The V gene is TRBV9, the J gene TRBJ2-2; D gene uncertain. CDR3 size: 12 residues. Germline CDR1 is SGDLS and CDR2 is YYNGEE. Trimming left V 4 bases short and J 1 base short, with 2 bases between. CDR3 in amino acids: CASSLNTGELFF. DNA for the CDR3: TGTGCCAGCAGCCTGAACACCGGGGAGCTGTTTTTT.

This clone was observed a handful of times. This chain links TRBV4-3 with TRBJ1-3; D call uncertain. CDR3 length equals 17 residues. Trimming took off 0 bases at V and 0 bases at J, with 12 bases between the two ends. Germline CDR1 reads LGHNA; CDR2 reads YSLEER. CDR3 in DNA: TGCGCCAGCAGCCAAGACCCCGACACGAGCTCTGGAAACACCATATATTTT. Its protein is CASSQDPDTSSGNTIYF.

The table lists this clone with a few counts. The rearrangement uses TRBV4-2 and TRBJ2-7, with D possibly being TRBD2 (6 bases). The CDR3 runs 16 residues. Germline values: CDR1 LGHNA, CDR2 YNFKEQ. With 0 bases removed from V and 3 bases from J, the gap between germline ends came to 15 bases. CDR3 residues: CASSQDLASALYEQYF. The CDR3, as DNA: TGTGCCAGCAGCCAAGATCTCGCTAGCGCTCTCTACGAGCAGTACTTC.

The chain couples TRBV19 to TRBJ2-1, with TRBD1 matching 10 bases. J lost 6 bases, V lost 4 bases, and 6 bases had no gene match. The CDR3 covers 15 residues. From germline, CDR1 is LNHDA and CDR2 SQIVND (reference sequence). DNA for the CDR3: TGTGCCAGTAGTAACCGGGACAGGGGACTCAATGAGCAGTTCTTC. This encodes CASSNRDRGLNEQFF.

CDR3: CASSLPGAVRSGELFF. CDR3 DNA sequence: TGTGCCAGCAGTTTACCCGGGGCCGTTCGCAGCGGGGAGCTGTTTTTT. This chain uses TRBV28 with TRBJ2-2; the D gene could be TRBD1 or TRBD2 (5 bases each). This CDR3 has 16 amino acids. Trimming pared 2 bases from V and 7 bases from J, leaving 17 bases between. Germline CDR1 reads MDHEN; CDR2 reads SYDVKM. The whole variable domain, remainder taken from reference TRBV28 and TRBJ2-2, is DVKVTQSSRYLVKRTGEKVFLECVQDMDHENMFWYRQDPGLGLRLIYFSYDVKMKEKGDIPEGYSVSREKKERFSLILESASTNQTSMYLCASSLPGAVRSGELFFGEGSRLTVL.

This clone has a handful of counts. The CDR3 loop reads CASSPGLAGGPFSYNEQFF. In DNA form, the CDR3 reads TGTGCCAGCTCACCGGGGCTAGCGGGAGGGCCCTTCTCCTACAATGAGCAGTTCTTC. This rearrangement joins TRBV18 to TRBJ2-1; 12 positions agree with TRBD2. This CDR3 comprises 19 residues. V lost 3 bases to trimming and J lost 0 bases; unmatched junction nucleotides: 9. Germline values: CDR1 KGHSH, CDR2 LQKENI.

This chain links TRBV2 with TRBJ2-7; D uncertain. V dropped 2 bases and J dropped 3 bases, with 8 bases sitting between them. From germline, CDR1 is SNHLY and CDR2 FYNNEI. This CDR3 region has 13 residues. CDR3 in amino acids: CASSENTDYEQYV. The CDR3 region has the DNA TGTGCCAGCAGTGAAAACACCGACTACGAGCAGTACGTC.

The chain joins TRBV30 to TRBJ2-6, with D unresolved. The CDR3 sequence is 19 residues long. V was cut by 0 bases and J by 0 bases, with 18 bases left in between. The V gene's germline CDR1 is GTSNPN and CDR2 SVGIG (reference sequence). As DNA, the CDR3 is TGTGCCTGGAGTGTCGTCACACCGAAACTACCCTCTGGGGCCAACGTCCTGACTTTC. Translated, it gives CAWSVVTPKLPSGANVLTF.

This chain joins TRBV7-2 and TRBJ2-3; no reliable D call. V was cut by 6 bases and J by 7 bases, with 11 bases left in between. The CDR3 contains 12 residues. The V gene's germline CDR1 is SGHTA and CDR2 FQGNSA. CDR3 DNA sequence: TGTGCCAGCAGTTCATCGTTTAATACGCAGTATTTT. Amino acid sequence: CASSSSFNTQYF. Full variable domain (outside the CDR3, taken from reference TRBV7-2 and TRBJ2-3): GAGVSQSPSNKVTEKGKDVELRCDPISGHTALYWYRQSLGQGLEFLIYFQGNSAPDKSGLPSDRFSAERTGGSVSTLTIQRTQQEDSAVYLCASSSSFNTQYFGPGTRLTVL.

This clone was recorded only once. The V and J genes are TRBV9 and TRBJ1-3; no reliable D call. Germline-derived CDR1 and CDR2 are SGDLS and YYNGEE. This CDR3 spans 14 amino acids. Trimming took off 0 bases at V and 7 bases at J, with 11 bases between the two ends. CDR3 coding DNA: TGTGCCAGCAGCGTAGACTTCGGGAGTAACACCATATATTTT. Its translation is CASSVDFGSNTIYF.

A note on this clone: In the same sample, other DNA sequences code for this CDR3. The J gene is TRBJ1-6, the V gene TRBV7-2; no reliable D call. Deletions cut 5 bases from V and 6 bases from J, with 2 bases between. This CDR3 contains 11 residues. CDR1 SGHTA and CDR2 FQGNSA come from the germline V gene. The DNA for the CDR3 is TGTGCCAGCAGCCTTAATTCACCCCTCCACTTT. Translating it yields CASSLNSPLHF.

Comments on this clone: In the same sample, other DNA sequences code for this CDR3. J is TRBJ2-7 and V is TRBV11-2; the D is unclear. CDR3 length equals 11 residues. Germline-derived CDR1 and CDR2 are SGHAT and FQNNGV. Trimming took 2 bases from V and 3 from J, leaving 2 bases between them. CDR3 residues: CASSLFYEQYF. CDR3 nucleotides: TGTGCCAGCAGCTTATTCTACGAGCAGTACTTC.

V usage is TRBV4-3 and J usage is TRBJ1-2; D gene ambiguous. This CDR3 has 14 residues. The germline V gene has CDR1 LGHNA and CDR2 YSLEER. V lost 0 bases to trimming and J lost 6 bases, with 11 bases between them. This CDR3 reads CASSQDLGWDGYTF. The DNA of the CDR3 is TGCGCCAGCAGCCAAGATCTGGGCTGGGATGGCTACACCTTC.

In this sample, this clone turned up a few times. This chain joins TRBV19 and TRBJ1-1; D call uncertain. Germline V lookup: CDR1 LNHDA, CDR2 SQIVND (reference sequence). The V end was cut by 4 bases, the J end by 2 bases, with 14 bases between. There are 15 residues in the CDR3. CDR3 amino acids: CASSTGRYTNTEAFF. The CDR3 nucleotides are TGTGCCAGTAGTACCGGACGGTATACTAACACTGAAGCTTTCTTT.

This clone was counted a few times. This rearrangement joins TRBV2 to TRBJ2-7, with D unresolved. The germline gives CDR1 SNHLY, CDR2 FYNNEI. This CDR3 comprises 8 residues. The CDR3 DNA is TGTGCCAGCAGTGTGGAAGGTGTC. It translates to CASSVEGV.

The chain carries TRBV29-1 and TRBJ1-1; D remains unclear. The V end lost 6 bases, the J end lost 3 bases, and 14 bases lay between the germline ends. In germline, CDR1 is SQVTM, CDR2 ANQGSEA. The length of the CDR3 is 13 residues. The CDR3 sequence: CSVLSPADTEAFF. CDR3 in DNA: TGCAGCGTACTATCCCCGGCGGACACTGAAGCTTTCTTT.

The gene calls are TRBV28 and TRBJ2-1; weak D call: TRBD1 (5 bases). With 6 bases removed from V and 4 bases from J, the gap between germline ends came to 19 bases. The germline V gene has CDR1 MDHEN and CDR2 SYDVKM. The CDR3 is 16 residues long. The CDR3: CASSRDGVPAYNEQFF. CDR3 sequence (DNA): TGTGCCAGCAGCAGGGATGGGGTTCCGGCGTACAATGAGCAGTTCTTC.

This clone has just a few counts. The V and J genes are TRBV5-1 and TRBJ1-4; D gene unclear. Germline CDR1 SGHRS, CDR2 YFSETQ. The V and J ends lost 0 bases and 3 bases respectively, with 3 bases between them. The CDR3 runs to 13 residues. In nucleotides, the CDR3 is TGCGCCAGCAGCTTGGGCTCTAATGAAAAACTGTTTTTT. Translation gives CASSLGSNEKLFF.

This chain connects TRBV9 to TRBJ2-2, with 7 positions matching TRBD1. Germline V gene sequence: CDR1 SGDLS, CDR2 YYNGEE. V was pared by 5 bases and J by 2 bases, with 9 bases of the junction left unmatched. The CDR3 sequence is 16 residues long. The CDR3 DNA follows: TGTGCCAGCAGTTTCTCCGGGACAGATAACACCGGGGAGCTGTTTTTT. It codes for CASSFSGTDNTGELFF.

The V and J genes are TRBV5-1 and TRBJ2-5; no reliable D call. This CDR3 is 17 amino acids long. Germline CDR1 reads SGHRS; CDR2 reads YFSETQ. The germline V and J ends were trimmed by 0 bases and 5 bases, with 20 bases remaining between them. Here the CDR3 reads CASSLDPTRSPWETQYF. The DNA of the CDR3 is TGCGCCAGCAGCTTGGACCCAACCAGGAGTCCATGGGAGACCCAGTACTTC.

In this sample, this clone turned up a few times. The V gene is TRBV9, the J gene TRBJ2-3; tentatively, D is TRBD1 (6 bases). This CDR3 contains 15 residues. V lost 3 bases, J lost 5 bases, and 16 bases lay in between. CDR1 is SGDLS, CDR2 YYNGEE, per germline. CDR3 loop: CASSGLTGEGDTQYF. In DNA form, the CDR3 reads TGTGCCAGCAGCGGTTTGACAGGAGAGGGAGATACGCAGTATTTT.

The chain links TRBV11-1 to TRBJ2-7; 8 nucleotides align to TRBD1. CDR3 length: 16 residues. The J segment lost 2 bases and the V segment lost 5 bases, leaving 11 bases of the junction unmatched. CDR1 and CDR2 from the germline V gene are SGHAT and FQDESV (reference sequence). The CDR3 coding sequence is TGTGCCAGCAGCCGAAGCCAGGGGGCGATCCCCTACGAGCAGTACTTC. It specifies CASSRSQGAIPYEQYF.

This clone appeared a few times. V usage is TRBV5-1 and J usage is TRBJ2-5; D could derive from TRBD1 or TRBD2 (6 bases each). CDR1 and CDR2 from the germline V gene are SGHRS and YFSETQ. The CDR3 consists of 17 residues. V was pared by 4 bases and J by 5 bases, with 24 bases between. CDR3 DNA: TGCGCCAGCAGCCCTATGGAGGGGGAATTGGGTGCGGAGACCCAGTACTTC. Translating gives CASSPMEGELGAETQYF.

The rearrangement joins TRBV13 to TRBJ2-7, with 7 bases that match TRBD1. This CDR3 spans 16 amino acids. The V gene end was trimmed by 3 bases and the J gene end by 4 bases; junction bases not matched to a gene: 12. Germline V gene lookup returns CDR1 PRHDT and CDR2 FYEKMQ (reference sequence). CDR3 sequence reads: CASSFRRVGQEYEQYF. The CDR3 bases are TGTGCCAGCAGCTTCCGTAGGGTCGGACAGGAATACGAGCAGTACTTC.

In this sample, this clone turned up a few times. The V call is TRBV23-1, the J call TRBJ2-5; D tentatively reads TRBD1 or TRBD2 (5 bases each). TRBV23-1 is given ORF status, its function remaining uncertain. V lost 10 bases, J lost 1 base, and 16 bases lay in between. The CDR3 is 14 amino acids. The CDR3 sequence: CATLGDVLQETQYF. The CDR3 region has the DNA TGCGCCACCCTGGGGGACGTACTCCAAGAGACCCAGTACTTC.

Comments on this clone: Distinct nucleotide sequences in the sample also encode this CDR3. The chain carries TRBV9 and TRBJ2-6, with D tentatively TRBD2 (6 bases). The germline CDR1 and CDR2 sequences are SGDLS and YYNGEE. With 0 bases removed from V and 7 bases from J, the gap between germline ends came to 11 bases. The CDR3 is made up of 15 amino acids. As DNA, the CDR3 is TGTGCCAGCAGCGTAGGCTCGGCGGGAGCCAACGTCCTGACTTTC. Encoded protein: CASSVGSAGANVLTF. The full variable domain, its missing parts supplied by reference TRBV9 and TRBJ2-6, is DSGVTQTPKHLITATGQRVTLRCSPRSGDLSVYWYQQSLDQGLQFLIQYYNGEERAKGNILERFSAQQFPDLHSELNLSSLELGDSALYFCASSVGSAGANVLTFGAGSRLTVL.

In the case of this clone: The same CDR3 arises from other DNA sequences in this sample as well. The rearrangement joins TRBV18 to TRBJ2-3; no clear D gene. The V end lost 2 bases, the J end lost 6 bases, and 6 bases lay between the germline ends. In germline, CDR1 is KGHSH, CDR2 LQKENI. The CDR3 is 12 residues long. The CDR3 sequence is CASSPSGDTQYF. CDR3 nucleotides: TGTGCCAGCTCACCATCAGGTGATACGCAGTATTTT.

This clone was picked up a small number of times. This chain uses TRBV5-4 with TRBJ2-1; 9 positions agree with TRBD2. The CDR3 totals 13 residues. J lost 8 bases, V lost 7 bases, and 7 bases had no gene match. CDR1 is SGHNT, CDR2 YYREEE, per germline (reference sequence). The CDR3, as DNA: TGTGCCAGCTCGGGACTAGCTAATGATGAGCAGTTCTTC. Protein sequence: CASSGLANDEQFF.

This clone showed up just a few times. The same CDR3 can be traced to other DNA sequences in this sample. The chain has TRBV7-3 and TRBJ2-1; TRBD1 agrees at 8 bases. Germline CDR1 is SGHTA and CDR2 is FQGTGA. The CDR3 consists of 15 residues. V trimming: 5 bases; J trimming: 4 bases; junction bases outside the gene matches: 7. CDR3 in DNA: TGTGCCAGCAGCCTAAAGGGACAGGCGTACAATGAGCAGTTCTTC. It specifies CASSLKGQAYNEQFF.

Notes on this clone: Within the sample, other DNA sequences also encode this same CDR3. CDR3 in amino acids: CASSLTSGANVLTF. CDR3 bases: TGTGCCAGCAGCTTAACCTCTGGGGCCAACGTCCTGACTTTC. This rearrangement joins TRBV7-9 to TRBJ2-6; D ambiguous. The length of the CDR3 is 14 residues. Germline CDR1 reads SEHNR; CDR2 reads FQNEAQ (reference sequence). The V gene lost 2 bases and the J gene lost 0 bases, with 2 bases spanning the gap.